Below, 4 T cell receptor beta chains from the same sample are listed, as sequenced in a study of T cell repertoires in cytomegalovirus infection. TCRdb re-derived calls from the reads in MiXCR, one entry per CDR3 protein. The sample includes 200,000 to 300,000 distinct CDR3 sequences, around 6.4% of them seen just once. The sequenced sample consisted of PBMCs. These receptors originate from a human donor in good health (CMV status not recorded). Some clones in this sample may be carry-over from other donors' samples.

In its sample, this clonotype was seen many times. The rearrangement uses TRBV6-2 or TRBV6-3 and TRBJ2-7; 11 nucleotides line up with TRBD2. This CDR3 is 15 amino acids long. V was pared by 8 bases and J by 1 base, with 7 bases of the junction left unmatched. Germline CDR1 MNHEY, CDR2 SVGEGT. CDR3 region: CASLLGLAESYEQYF. The DNA for the CDR3 is TGTGCCAGCCTTCTGGGACTAGCGGAGTCCTACGAGCAGTACTTC.

This clonotype was counted at least ten times. The chain recombines TRBV28 with TRBJ2-6; no reliable D call. The germline gives CDR1 MDHEN, CDR2 SYDVKM. V was shortened by 0 bases and J by 0 bases, with 6 bases between the two germline ends. CDR3 length: 16 amino acids. As DNA, the CDR3 is TGTGCCAGCAGTTTATGGTCCGGCTCTGGGGCCAACGTCCTGACTTTC. The encoded protein is CASSLWSGSGANVLTF. Supplemented by reference TRBV28 and TRBJ2-6, the full variable domain reads DVKVTQSSRYLVKRTGEKVFLECVQDMDHENMFWYRQDPGLGLRLIYFSYDVKMKEKGDIPEGYSVSREKKERFSLILESASTNQTSMYLCASSLWSGSGANVLTFGAGSRLTVL.

This clonotype came up many times. This chain connects TRBV12-3 or TRBV12-4 to TRBJ2-2; D is unresolved. V was cut by 5 bases and J by 4 bases, with 5 bases left in between. The CDR3 runs to 12 residues. As DNA, the CDR3 is TGTGCCAGCAGTCCCCCCACCGGGGAGCTGTTTTTT. Protein sequence: CASSPPTGELFF.

This clonotype came up many times. The chain uses TRBV7-2 and TRBJ1-1; D unresolved. V was shortened by 3 bases and J by 4 bases, with 12 bases between the two germline ends. The CDR3 is 14 amino acids. In germline, CDR1 is SGHTA, CDR2 FQGNSA. The DNA of the CDR3 is TGTGCCAGCAGCTTCGTAGGGTCGGGCACTGAAGCTTTCTTT. As protein: CASSFVGSGTEAFF. Together with reference TRBV7-2 and TRBJ1-1, the CDR3 gives the full variable domain: GAGVSQSPSNKVTEKGKDVELRCDPISGHTALYWYRQSLGQGLEFLIYFQGNSAPDKSGLPSDRFSAERTGGSVSTLTIQRTQQEDSAVYLCASSFVGSGTEAFFGQGTRLTVV.